This T cell receptor beta chain was recovered during a study of CD8+CD57+ T cells in acquired aplastic anemia. This clonotype has just a few counts. For CDR3 and TCR beta VDJ profiling, genomic DNA was the template used. TCRdb reprocessed the reads with MiXCR, giving one entry per CDR3 protein. This table has roughly 420,000 distinct CDR3 sequences, around 72% appearing once. This clonotype was sampled from a human donor in good health, serving as a control. Source material: sorted CD4+, CD8+, or CD8+CD57+ T cells (not recorded which) from PBMCs.

The DNA of the CDR3 is TGTGCCGGCAAAGGGGGAACCAATGAAAAACTGTTTTTT. Protein: CAGKGGTNEKLFF. J is TRBJ1-4 and V is TRBV2, with D perhaps matching TRBD1 (6 bases). Germline CDR1 and CDR2: SNHLY and FYNNEI. The CDR3 is 13 amino acids. V gave up 11 bases and J gave up 5 bases, with 15 bases separating them.